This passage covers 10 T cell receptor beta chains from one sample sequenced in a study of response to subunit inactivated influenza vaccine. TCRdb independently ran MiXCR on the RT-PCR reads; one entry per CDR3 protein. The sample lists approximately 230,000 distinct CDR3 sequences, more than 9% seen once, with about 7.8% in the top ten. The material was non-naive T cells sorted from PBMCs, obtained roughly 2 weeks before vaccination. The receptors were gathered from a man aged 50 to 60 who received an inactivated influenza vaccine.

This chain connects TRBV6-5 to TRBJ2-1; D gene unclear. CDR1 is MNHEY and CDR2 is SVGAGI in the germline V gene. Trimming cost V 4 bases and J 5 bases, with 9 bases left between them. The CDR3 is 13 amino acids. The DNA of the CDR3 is TGTGCCAGCAGTTTTTCTCCGGACAATGAGCAGTTCTTC. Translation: CASSFSPDNEQFF.

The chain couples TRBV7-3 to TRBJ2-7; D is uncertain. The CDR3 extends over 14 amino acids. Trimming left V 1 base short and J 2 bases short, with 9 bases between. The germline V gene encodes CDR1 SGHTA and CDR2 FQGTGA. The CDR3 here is CASSLKVGTYEQYF. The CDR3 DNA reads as TGTGCCAGCAGCTTAAAAGTTGGCACCTACGAGCAGTACTTC. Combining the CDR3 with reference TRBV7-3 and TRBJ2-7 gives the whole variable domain GAGVSQTPSNKVTEKGKYVELRCDPISGHTALYWYRQSLGQGPEFLIYFQGTGAADDSGLPNDRFFAVRPEGSVSTLKIQRTERGDSAVYLCASSLKVGTYEQYFGPGTRLTVT.

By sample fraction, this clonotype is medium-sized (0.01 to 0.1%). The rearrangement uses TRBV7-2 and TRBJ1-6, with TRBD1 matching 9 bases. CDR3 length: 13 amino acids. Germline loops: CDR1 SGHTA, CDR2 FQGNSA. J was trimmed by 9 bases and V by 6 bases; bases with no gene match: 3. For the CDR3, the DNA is TGTGCCAGCAGTGTGGACAGGGGTTCACCCCTCCACTTT. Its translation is CASSVDRGSPLHF.

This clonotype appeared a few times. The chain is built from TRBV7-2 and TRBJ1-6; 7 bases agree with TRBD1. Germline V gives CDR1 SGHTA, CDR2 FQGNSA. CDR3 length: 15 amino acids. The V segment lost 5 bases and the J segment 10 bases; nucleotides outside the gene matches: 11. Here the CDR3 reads CASSPRQGTSSPLHF. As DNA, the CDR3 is TGTGCCAGCAGCCCCCGACAGGGTACGAGCTCACCCCTCCACTTT. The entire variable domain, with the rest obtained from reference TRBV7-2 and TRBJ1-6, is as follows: GAGVSQSPSNKVTEKGKDVELRCDPISGHTALYWYRQSLGQGLEFLIYFQGNSAPDKSGLPSDRFSAERTGGSVSTLTIQRTQQEDSAVYLCASSPRQGTSSPLHFGNGTRLTVT.

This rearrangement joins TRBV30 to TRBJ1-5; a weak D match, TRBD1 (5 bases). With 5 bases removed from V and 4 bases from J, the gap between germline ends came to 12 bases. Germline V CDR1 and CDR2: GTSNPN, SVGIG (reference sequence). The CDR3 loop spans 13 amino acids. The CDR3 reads CAWGTGPNQPQHF. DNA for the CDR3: TGTGCCTGGGGGACCGGCCCTAATCAGCCCCAGCATTTT.

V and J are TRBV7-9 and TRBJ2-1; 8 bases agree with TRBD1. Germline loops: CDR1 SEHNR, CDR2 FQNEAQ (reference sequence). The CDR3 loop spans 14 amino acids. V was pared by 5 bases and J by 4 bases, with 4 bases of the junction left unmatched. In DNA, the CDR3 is TGTGCCAGCAGCGCGGACAGGGAATACAATGAGCAGTTCTTC. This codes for CASSADREYNEQFF.

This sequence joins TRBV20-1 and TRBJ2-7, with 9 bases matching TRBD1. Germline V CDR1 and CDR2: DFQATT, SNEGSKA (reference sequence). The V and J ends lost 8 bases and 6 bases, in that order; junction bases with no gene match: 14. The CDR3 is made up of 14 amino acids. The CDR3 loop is CSPIRGQGSGEQYF. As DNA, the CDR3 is TGCAGTCCAATCAGGGGACAGGGATCAGGCGAGCAGTACTTC.

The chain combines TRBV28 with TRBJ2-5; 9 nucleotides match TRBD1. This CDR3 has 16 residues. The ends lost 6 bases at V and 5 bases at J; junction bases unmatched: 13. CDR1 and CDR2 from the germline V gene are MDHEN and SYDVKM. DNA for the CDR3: TGTGCCAGCAGCAAACCCCGGGACAGGGTGGAGGAGACCCAGTACTTC. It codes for CASSKPRDRVEETQYF.

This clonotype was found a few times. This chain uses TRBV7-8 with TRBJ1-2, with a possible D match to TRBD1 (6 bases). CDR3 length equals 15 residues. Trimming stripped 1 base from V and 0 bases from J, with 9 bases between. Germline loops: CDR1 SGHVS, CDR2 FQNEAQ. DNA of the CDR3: TGTGCCAGCAGCTTAGGGACAGCAACTAACTATGGCTACACCTTC. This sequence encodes CASSLGTATNYGYTF.

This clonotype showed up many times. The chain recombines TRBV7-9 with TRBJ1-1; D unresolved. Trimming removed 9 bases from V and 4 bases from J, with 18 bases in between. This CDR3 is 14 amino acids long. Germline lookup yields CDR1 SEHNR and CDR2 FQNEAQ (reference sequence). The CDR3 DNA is TGTGCCAGTCAGAGCTTGGGCAGCATCACTGAAGCTTTCTTT. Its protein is CASQSLGSITEAFF.